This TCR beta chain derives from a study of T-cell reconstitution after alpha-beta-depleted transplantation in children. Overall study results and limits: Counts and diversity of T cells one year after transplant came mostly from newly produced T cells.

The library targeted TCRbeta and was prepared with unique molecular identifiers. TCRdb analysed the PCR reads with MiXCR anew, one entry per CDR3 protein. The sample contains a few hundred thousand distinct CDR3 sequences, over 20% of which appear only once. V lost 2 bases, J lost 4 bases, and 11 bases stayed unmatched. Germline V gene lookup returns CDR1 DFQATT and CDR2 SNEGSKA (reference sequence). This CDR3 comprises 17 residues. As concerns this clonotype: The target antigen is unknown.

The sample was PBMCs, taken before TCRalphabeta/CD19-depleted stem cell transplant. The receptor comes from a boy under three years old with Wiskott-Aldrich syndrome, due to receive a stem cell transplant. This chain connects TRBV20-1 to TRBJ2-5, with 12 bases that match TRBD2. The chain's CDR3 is CSARTPVGLAGRETQYF. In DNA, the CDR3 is TGCAGTGCTAGAACCCCAGTGGGACTAGCGGGTAGAGAGACCCAGTACTTC.